Listed below are T cell receptor beta chains from one sample, sequenced in a study of blood T cell repertoires in COVID-19. Sequenced by immunoSEQ multiplex PCR; TCRdb stores in-frame clones only, minus some. The sample has 150,000 to 200,000 clones, approximately 81% seen once; the top ten hold over 12%. The material sequenced was peripheral blood. The origin of the receptors is a young man with active or convalescent COVID-19. Both conserved end residues are part of each CDR3.

TRBV6-1 | CASSDPGGVRAYEQYF
TRBV10-2 | CASSDGGMRTDTQYF
TRBV19 | CASDLPQTGADTGELFF
TRBV6-5 | CASRRGSNQPQHF
TRBV10-3 | CAISELGTGNSPLHF
TRBV7-2 | CASSRDSSNQPQHF
TRBV15 | CATRGAGGTRPDSGNTIYF
TRBV11-2 | CASSLPTGVTGELFF
TRBV6-5 | CASVYRAPNTEAFF
TRBV6-6 | CASSSGTEIYEQYF
TRBV6-5 | CASSGLAPLYEQYF
TRBV7-2 | CASSLRQGPYEQYF
TRBV27 | CASSRTGGSGEKLFF
TRBV6-5 | CASSSGTGFTGELFF
TRBV6-5 | CASSLGEDRDRGYTF
TRBV2 | CASSEKWGLEAFF
TRBV30 | CAWNGGDKFYEQYF
TRBV11-2 | CASTPVRSSYGYTF
TRBV28 | CASSFGSAVGGQFF
TRBV6-5 | CASSSRRNYNSPLHF
TRBV11-2 | CASSHLGLNTEAFF
TRBV6-5 | CASRTDRGLGAFF
TRBV27 | CASRRGQNQPQHF
TRBV9 | CASSVGPDPGLAAQLSYNEQFF
TRBV4-2 | CASSQVSSGYLTEAFF
TRBV15 | CATSRQDRVGRETQYF
TRBV2 | CASGTGRSNQPQHF
TRBV24-1 | CATSDSDRENSPLHF
TRBV6-2/TRBV6-3 | CASSLLWGRGPNSSNQPQHF
TRBV7-9 | CASSLLAGGPNEQFF
TRBV6-6 | CASGRTGSSYEQYF
TRBV6-1 | CASSTSGTGIQPQHF
TRBV6-5 | CASSLTGLNTGELFF
TRBV2 | CASSGRDRPNTEAFF
TRBV5-4 | CASSLRETGVTDTQYF
TRBV4-1 | CASSQAPGQGFSGANVLTF
TRBV19 | CASSRDRDLSGNTIYF
TRBV6-5 | CASLQTGGIQETQYF
TRBV2 | CASIAGVSDTQYF
TRBV4-1 | CASSQERSLNTEAFF
TRBV11-2 | CASSPLPAYEQYF
TRBV28 | CASSPTDGRLNEQFF